This TCR beta chain was retrieved from a study of cytomegalovirus exposure and HLA in healthy donors. Study-wide results and limits: Accurate prediction of HLA-A and HLA-B alleles (for most subjects) was reportedly achieved from TCR beta sequences. Reports indicated that the classifier achieved high specificity and sensitivity in diagnosing cytomegalovirus status.

About this clone: Its antigen is as yet unknown.

Per the germline V gene, CDR1 is SGHNT and CDR2 is YYREEE (reference sequence). This CDR3 spans 15 amino acids. The J segment lost 5 bases and the V segment lost 2 bases, leaving 6 bases of the junction unmatched. Both 60 Vbeta primers and 13 Jbeta primers went into the PCR. Only in-frame clones appear in the TCRdb table, and some are missing; sequencing was by immunoSEQ multiplex PCR. This sample has 90,000 to 120,000 clones, with approximately 73% found just once. The sample consisted of PBMCs. This rearrangement joins TRBV5-4 to TRBJ1-5, with 8 bases fitting TRBD1. This sequence originates from a man aged 30 to 45 in good health and CMV-seronegative. The CDR3 DNA sequence: TGTGCCAGCAGCTTAGGTGGACAGGGTGATCAGCCCCAGCATTTT. Translating it yields CASSLGGQGDQPQHF.